One sample yielded the 31 T cell receptor beta chains listed below, sequenced in a study of T cells in Graves' hyperthyroidism and ophthalmopathy. The CDR3 regions of TCR beta were amplified from RNA transcripts. When the TCR CDR3 underwent first-round RT-PCR, the HTBI primer set was used. A single record per CDR3 protein comes from TCRdb applying MiXCR to the multiplex PCR reads. The sample lists some 360,000 distinct CDR3 sequences, approximately 15% occurring once. The material sequenced was blood. These receptors came from a woman aged 60-75 years with Graves' hyperthyroidism.

This clonotype was observed many times. V usage is TRBV5-1 and J usage is TRBJ1-2, with D possibly being TRBD1 (6 bases). Germline-derived CDR1 and CDR2 are SGHRS and YFSETQ. The CDR3 covers 15 residues. The germline V and J ends were trimmed by 0 bases and 2 bases, with 11 bases remaining between them. CDR3 amino acids: CASSLDTGNNYGYTF. CDR3 coding DNA: TGCGCCAGCAGCTTGGATACAGGGAACAACTATGGCTACACCTTC.

This clonotype turned up a few times. The chain carries TRBV5-4 and TRBJ2-7; maybe TRBD1 (6 bases). The germline CDR1 and CDR2 sequences are SGHNT and YYREEE (reference sequence). This CDR3 contains 13 residues. Deletions cut 0 bases from V and 5 bases from J, with 9 bases between. CDR3 bases: TGTGCCAGCAGCTTGGGGACAGCAGACGAGCAGTACTTC. Encoded protein: CASSLGTADEQYF.

The V call is TRBV7-9, the J call TRBJ1-6, with D perhaps TRBD1 (6 bases). V was shortened by 1 base and J by 7 bases, with 11 bases between the two germline ends. Germline CDR1 and CDR2: SEHNR and FQNEAQ (reference sequence). CDR3 length: 15 amino acids. CDR3 sequence reads: CASSLEDSLNSPLHF. The CDR3 DNA reads TGTGCCAGCAGCTTAGAGGACAGCTTGAATTCACCCCTCCACTTT.

This clonotype has ten or more counts. The chain is built from TRBV29-1 and TRBJ2-7; the match to TRBD1 covers 10 bases. V lost 6 bases to trimming and J lost 0 bases; unmatched junction nucleotides: 5. CDR3 length: 14 amino acids. Germline V lookup: CDR1 SQVTM, CDR2 ANQGSEA. CDR3 in DNA: TGCAGCGTCACCGGGACAGGGGTCTCCTACGAGCAGTACTTC. Translated: CSVTGTGVSYEQYF.

This clonotype has at least ten counts. The chain has TRBV5-1 and TRBJ1-1; possible D gene TRBD1, 6 bases. The CDR3 spans 15 residues. Germline CDR1 reads SGHRS; CDR2 reads YFSETQ. The V gene lost 4 bases and the J gene lost 2 bases, with 15 bases spanning the gap. CDR3 residues: CASSGGGAKNTEAFF. The CDR3 coding sequence is TGCGCCAGCAGCGGCGGGGGGGCGAAAAACACTGAAGCTTTCTTT.

This clonotype was picked up many times. The gene calls are TRBV6-1 and TRBJ2-5; TRBD2 agrees at 16 bases. V lost 5 bases, J lost 5 bases, and 5 bases stayed unmatched. Germline CDR1 MNHNS, CDR2 SASEGT. The CDR3 has 16 residues. Here the CDR3 DNA reads TGTGCCAGCAGTCCGGGACTAGCGGGAGGGGGTGAGACCCAGTACTTC. Its translation: CASSPGLAGGGETQYF.

This clonotype has at least ten counts. The genes are TRBV20-1 and TRBJ2-1; D is possibly TRBD1 (5 bases). CDR3 length: 12 residues. Germline loops: CDR1 DFQATT, CDR2 SNEGSKA (reference sequence). V dropped 0 bases and J dropped 10 bases, with 10 bases sitting between them. DNA for the CDR3: TGCAGTGCTAGAGATTTTGGACACGAGCAGTTCTTC. Translating gives CSARDFGHEQFF.

This clonotype was counted ten times or more. This chain joins TRBV7-6 and TRBJ2-3; TRBD2 is a possible D gene (5 bases). The CDR3 is 15 residues long. V was cut by 3 bases and J by 2 bases, with 12 bases left in between. The germline CDR1 and CDR2 sequences are SGHVS and FNYEAQ. This CDR3 reads CASSLRAAFTDTQYF. The CDR3 DNA sequence: TGTGCCAGCAGCTTGCGAGCGGCCTTCACAGATACGCAGTATTTT.

This clonotype was seen at least ten times. CDR3: CASSQDSFGVDTQYF. The CDR3, as DNA: TGTGCCAGCAGCCAAGATTCGTTTGGCGTAGATACGCAGTATTTT. The rearrangement uses TRBV3-1 and TRBJ2-3; D remains unclear. V gave up 0 bases and J gave up 5 bases, with 12 bases separating them. Per the germline V gene, CDR1 is LGHDT and CDR2 is YNNKEL (reference sequence). The CDR3 covers 15 residues.

This clonotype was seen ten or more times. The J gene is TRBJ2-1, the V gene TRBV10-3; D possibly corresponds to TRBD2 (7 bases). V lost 2 bases and J lost 0, with 20 bases in between. The CDR3 extends over 19 amino acids. The germline V gene encodes CDR1 ENHRY and CDR2 SYGVKD. CDR3 sequence reads: CAISEPRGASGSSYNEQFF. CDR3 sequence (DNA): TGTGCCATCAGTGAGCCACGGGGGGCTAGCGGTAGCTCCTACAATGAGCAGTTCTTC.

On this clonotype itself: Its ends do not fully match the called genes, so a read error is possible. This chain links TRBV5-6 with TRBJ1-2, with a tentative D call TRBD1 (5 bases). CDR1 is SGHDT, CDR2 YYEEEE, per germline. The CDR3 sequence is 16 residues long. CDR3: CAGSLLGEVGLSGYTF. CDR3 coding DNA: TGTGCCGGCAGCCTCCTGGGGGAAGTAGGGCTCTCTGGCTACACCTTC.

This clonotype was recorded many times. The chain combines TRBV5-1 with TRBJ1-1; D gene uncertain. Germline V gives CDR1 SGHRS, CDR2 YFSETQ. The CDR3 is 13 amino acids. The V gene lost 0 bases and the J gene lost 3 bases, with 6 bases spanning the gap. CDR3 nucleotide sequence: TGCGCCAGCAGCTTGGTTGCGGACACTGAAGCTTTCTTT. Its protein product is CASSLVADTEAFF.

Many counts were recorded for this clonotype. The genes are TRBV11-2 and TRBJ2-1, with 7 bases lining up with TRBD1. This CDR3 spans 13 amino acids. Per the germline V gene, CDR1 is SGHAT and CDR2 is FQNNGV. V trimming: 3 bases; J trimming: 8 bases; junction bases outside the gene matches: 4. This CDR3 reads CASSFLGGYEQFF. DNA of the CDR3: TGTGCCAGCAGCTTTCTAGGGGGCTATGAGCAGTTCTTC.

This clonotype was found many times. As DNA, the CDR3 is TGTGCCAGCAGCCGGACAGGGGAACATGGCTACACCTTC. The encoded protein is CASSRTGEHGYTF. The genes are TRBV6-1 and TRBJ1-2; TRBD1 matches at 9 bases. V lost 6 bases and J lost 6; bases outside the gene matches: 5. Germline-derived CDR1 and CDR2 are MNHNS and SASEGT. The CDR3 sequence is 13 residues long.

In its sample, this clonotype was seen many times. This chain links TRBV6-1 with TRBJ2-5; D remains ambiguous. The CDR3 contains 13 residues. Germline lookup yields CDR1 MNHNS and CDR2 SASEGT. Deletions cut 7 bases from V and 2 bases from J, with 11 bases between. The CDR3 DNA follows: TGTGCCAGCAATCCAGGAAGGCAAGAGACCCAGTACTTC. Translation: CASNPGRQETQYF.

At least ten counts were recorded for this clonotype. CDR3 region: CASSLNKDTQYF. CDR3 in DNA: TGTGCCAGCAGCTTAAACAAGGATACGCAGTATTTT. V usage is TRBV7-3 and J usage is TRBJ2-3; D is uncertain. CDR1 and CDR2 from the germline V gene are SGHTA and FQGTGA. V lost 1 base and J lost 6, with 5 bases in between. This CDR3 region has 12 residues. The full variable domain, completed using reference TRBV7-3 and TRBJ2-3, is GAGVSQTPSNKVTEKGKYVELRCDPISGHTALYWYRQSLGQGPEFLIYFQGTGAADDSGLPNDRFFAVRPEGSVSTLKIQRTERGDSAVYLCASSLNKDTQYFGPGTRLTVL.

The V and J genes are TRBV12-3 or TRBV12-4 and TRBJ1-1; D remains unclear. V shed 3 bases and J shed 5 bases, with 10 bases lying between them. The length of the CDR3 is 13 residues. The CDR3 loop reads CASSFARRTEAFF. CDR3 DNA: TGTGCCAGCAGTTTCGCTAGGAGGACTGAAGCTTTCTTT.

This clonotype was detected many times. V and J are TRBV7-8 and TRBJ2-7; 8 nucleotides agree with TRBD1. The CDR3 has 13 amino acids. CDR1 SGHVS and CDR2 FQNEAQ come from the germline V gene. V lost 5 bases and J lost 7; bases outside the gene matches: 7. DNA of the CDR3: TGTGCCAGCAGCACGGACAGGGTGGGGGAGCAGTACTTC. Protein sequence: CASSTDRVGEQYF.

About this clonotype: This could be a read error, since a much larger clone is one nucleotide away. Because the CDR3 is missing its conserved closing phenylalanine or tryptophan, this is likely a read error. The CDR3 here is CSARGDGTDTQYS. CDR3 sequence (DNA): TGCAGTGCTAGAGGGGACGGCACAGATACGCAGTATTCT. The chain is built from TRBV20-1 and TRBJ2-3; the D gene could be TRBD1 or TRBD2 (5 bases each). There are 13 residues in the CDR3. Per the germline V gene, CDR1 is DFQATT and CDR2 is SNEGSKA (reference sequence). V was cut by 1 base and J by 1 base, with 6 bases left in between.

This clonotype was counted at least ten times. The chain has TRBV6-1 and TRBJ1-1, with TRBD1 matching over 8 bases. The CDR3 is 16 residues long. V was clipped by 5 bases and J by 0 bases; unmatched bases: 8. Germline assignment: CDR1 MNHNS and CDR2 SASEGT. DNA for the CDR3: TGTGCCAGCAGTCTAGGACAGGGCAGGGTGAACACTGAAGCTTTCTTT. As protein: CASSLGQGRVNTEAFF.

This clonotype was picked up many times. The chain joins TRBV4-1 to TRBJ2-7; 8 nucleotides line up with TRBD2. Per germline, CDR1 MGHRA and CDR2 YSYEKL. The V and J ends lost 3 bases and 5 bases, in that order; junction bases with no gene match: 12. CDR3 length equals 16 residues. The CDR3 reads CASSHGQGREVDEQYF. For the CDR3, the DNA is TGCGCCAGCAGCCATGGGCAGGGGCGGGAGGTCGACGAGCAGTACTTC.

This clonotype has at least ten counts. V gene TRBV2 combines with J gene TRBJ1-2; weak D call: TRBD1 (5 bases). V was trimmed by 6 bases and J by 3 bases, leaving 14 bases between them. CDR3 length equals 14 residues. Per germline, CDR1 SNHLY and CDR2 FYNNEI. CDR3 amino acids: CASSGGPLYYGYTF. CDR3 nucleotides: TGTGCCAGCAGCGGGGGACCCTTGTACTATGGCTACACCTTC.

This clonotype occurred many times. The chain links TRBV6-6 to TRBJ1-1; TRBD1 matches 10 bases. This CDR3 spans 16 amino acids. Losses at the gene ends were 2 bases for V and 3 bases for J; bases not matched to a gene: 6. Germline lookup yields CDR1 MNHNY and CDR2 SVGAGI (reference sequence). The CDR3 coding sequence is TGTGCCAGCAGTTACCTGCCCGGACAGGGGGACACTGAAGCTTTCTTT. Its translation: CASSYLPGQGDTEAFF.

Notes on this clonotype: At one end the junction does not follow the germline gene, possibly because of a read error. The gene calls are TRBV5-1 and TRBJ2-7; 10 positions agree with TRBD1. CDR3 length: 14 amino acids. Germline V gene data show CDR1 as SGHRS and CDR2 as YFSETQ. The CDR3 bases are TGCGCCAGCACTCCGACAGGGGGCTCCTGCGAGCAGTACTTC. Amino acids: CASTPTGGSCEQYF.

This chain links TRBV4-1 with TRBJ2-2; 7 bases are a match to TRBD2. V was clipped by 0 bases and J by 3 bases; unmatched bases: 10. The CDR3 totals 18 residues. CDR1 and CDR2 from the germline V gene are MGHRA and YSYEKL. The CDR3 is CASSQDRFAGVDTGELFF. The CDR3 coding sequence is TGCGCCAGCAGCCAAGACAGGTTCGCGGGAGTAGACACCGGGGAGCTGTTTTTT.

This clonotype was observed at least ten times. This chain joins TRBV5-1 and TRBJ2-1; the D is unclear. V was clipped by 3 bases and J by 10 bases, with 11 bases between them. The germline V gene encodes CDR1 SGHRS and CDR2 YFSETQ. This CDR3 is built from 12 residues. This CDR3 reads CASSSRREEQFF. CDR3 nucleotide sequence: TGCGCCAGCAGCTCCAGAAGGGAAGAGCAGTTCTTC.

In this sample, this clonotype turned up many times. The chain combines TRBV5-1 with TRBJ2-1; D perhaps matches TRBD2 (5 bases). The germline V gene encodes CDR1 SGHRS and CDR2 YFSETQ. The CDR3 covers 14 residues. Trimming left V 4 bases short and J 13 bases short, with 21 bases between. The CDR3 nucleotides read TGCGCCAGCAGCATGACTTCGGGCGGGTTTCCTCAGTTCTTC. It encodes CASSMTSGGFPQFF.

This clonotype was seen ten or more times. The chain employs TRBV6-1 and TRBJ1-1; possible D gene TRBD1, 5 bases. V lost 1 base and J lost 1, with 10 bases in between. Germline CDR1 reads MNHNS; CDR2 reads SASEGT. The CDR3 is 15 amino acids. CDR3 sequence reads: CASSEGAGRNTEAFF. In DNA form, the CDR3 reads TGTGCCAGCAGTGAAGGGGCAGGGCGGAACACTGAAGCTTTCTTT.

This clonotype was recorded at least ten times. The V call is TRBV3-1, the J call TRBJ2-2; D is perhaps TRBD2 (6 bases). Germline values: CDR1 LGHDT, CDR2 YNNKEL (reference sequence). The CDR3 runs 14 residues. Trimming removed 6 bases at V and 7 bases at J, with 15 bases between. The CDR3 reads CASRQTGGIGELFF. The CDR3 coding sequence is TGTGCCAGCAGACAAACAGGAGGGATCGGGGAGCTGTTTTTT.

This clonotype was counted ten times or more. The chain has TRBV5-1 and TRBJ1-1, with D perhaps matching TRBD1 (5 bases). CDR1 and CDR2 (germline): SGHRS, YFSETQ. The CDR3 totals 15 residues. The V end lost 0 bases, the J end lost 5 bases, and 14 bases lay between the germline ends. CDR3 nucleotide sequence: TGCGCCAGCAGCTTGGCAAGGATTGGGGGTACTGAAGCTTTCTTT. Translated: CASSLARIGGTEAFF.

This clonotype is a singleton in its sample. The rearrangement uses TRBV19 and TRBJ2-3; 7 bases line up with TRBD2. CDR3 length equals 15 residues. Losses at the gene ends were 6 bases for V and 2 bases for J; bases not matched to a gene: 8. CDR1 and CDR2 from the germline V gene are LNHDA and SQIVND (reference sequence). The CDR3 sequence is CASSHGTTTTDTQYF. The CDR3 DNA follows: TGTGCCAGTAGCCACGGGACTACTACCACAGATACGCAGTATTTT.